This T cell receptor beta chain was recovered during a study of T-cell reconstitution after alpha-beta-depleted transplantation in children. For this clonotype: What it binds is not known.

The CDR3 has 17 residues. Germline V gene lookup returns CDR1 PRHDT and CDR2 FYEKMQ (reference sequence). J was trimmed by 2 bases and V by 4 bases; bases with no gene match: 12. Study findings and constraints: Approximately two months post-transplant, alpha-beta T cells reportedly originated from several hundred expanded graft clones. There were some patients whose high TCRbeta diversity at day 60 came from surviving recipient T cells and thymic progenitors. The authors attributed T-cell counts and diversity one year after transplant mostly to newly produced T cells.

It was with unique molecular identifiers that the TCRbeta library was prepared. TCRdb passed the PCR reads through MiXCR, listing each CDR3 protein once. The sample holds 300,000 to 400,000 distinct CDR3 sequences, 15% to 20% seen once. This sequence originates from a male patient under 10 years old who had a stem cell transplant for acute lymphoblastic leukemia, so the T cells may come from the graft donor. The chain uses TRBV13 and TRBJ2-7, with 9 bases fitting TRBD1. The sequencing used PBMCs, mostly from graft donor cells, collected 360 days after TCRalphabeta/CD19-depleted stem cell transplant. CDR3 sequence (DNA): TGTGCCAGCAGCTCTCTCTTTTGGGGGACAGGGCCCTACGAGCAGTACTTC. This sequence encodes CASSSLFWGTGPYEQYF.